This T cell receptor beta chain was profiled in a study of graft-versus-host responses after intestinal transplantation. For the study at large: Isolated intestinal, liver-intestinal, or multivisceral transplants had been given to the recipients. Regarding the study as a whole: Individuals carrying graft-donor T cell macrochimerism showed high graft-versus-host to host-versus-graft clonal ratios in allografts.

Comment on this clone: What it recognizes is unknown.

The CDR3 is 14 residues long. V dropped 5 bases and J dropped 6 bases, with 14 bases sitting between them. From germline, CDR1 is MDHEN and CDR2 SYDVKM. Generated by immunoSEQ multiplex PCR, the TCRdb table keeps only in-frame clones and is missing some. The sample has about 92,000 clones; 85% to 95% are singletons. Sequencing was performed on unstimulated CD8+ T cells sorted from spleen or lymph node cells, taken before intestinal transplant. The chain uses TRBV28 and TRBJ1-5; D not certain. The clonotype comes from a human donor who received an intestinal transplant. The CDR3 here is CASSPLEGIQPQHF. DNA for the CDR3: TGTGCCAGCAGTCCTCTCGAAGGAATTCAGCCCCAGCATTTT.